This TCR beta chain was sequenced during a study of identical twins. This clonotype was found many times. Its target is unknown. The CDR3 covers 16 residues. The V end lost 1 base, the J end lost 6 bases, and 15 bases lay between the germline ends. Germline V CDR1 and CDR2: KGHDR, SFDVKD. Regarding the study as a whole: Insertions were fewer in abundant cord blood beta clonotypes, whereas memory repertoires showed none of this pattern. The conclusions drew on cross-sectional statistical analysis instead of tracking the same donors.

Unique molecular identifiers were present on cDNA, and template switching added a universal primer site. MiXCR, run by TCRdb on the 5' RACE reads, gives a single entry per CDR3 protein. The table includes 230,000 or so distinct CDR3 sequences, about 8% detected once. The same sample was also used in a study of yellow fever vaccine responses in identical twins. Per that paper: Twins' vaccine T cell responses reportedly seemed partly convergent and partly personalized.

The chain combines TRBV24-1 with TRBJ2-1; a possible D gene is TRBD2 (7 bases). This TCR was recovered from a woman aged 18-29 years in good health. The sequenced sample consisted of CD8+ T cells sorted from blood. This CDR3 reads CATSDLTREGGNEQFF. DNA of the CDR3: TGTGCCACCAGTGATTTAACGAGGGAGGGGGGCAATGAGCAGTTCTTC.